The clone carrying this T cell receptor beta chain came up a few times. The antigen is unknown. Drawing of peripheral blood yielded about 9.6 milliliters from each donor. The entry originates in a study of blood T cells in healthy people across ages. The second PCR ran about 6 to 12 cycles with a sample-barcoded 5' primer and J-beta primers. From the 5' RACE reads, TCRdb called clonotypes with MiXCR, one entry per CDR3 protein. This table holds some 1,000,000 distinct CDR3 sequences, roughly a quarter found once. Trimming stripped 1 base from V and 9 bases from J, with 14 bases between. The CDR3 contains 13 residues. CDR1 is SGHRS, CDR2 YFSETQ, per germline. Overall study findings and caveats: It was held that the diversity estimates obtained from one million T cells were underestimates. In these data, TCR beta diversity tracked strongly with naive T cell percentage.

The same sample was also studied in work on T cells of mothers and their children. That paper states: Extracted RNA, in its entirety, went into cDNA synthesis at roughly 1.5 ug per 15 ul.

Specimen: blood. The V gene is TRBV5-1, the J gene TRBJ2-7, with D unclear. This TCR derives from a girl aged 2-9 years in good health. Written as DNA, the CDR3 is TGCGCCAGCAGCTTGTCTGCTGACACGTGGCAGTACTTC. This translates into CASSLSADTWQYF.